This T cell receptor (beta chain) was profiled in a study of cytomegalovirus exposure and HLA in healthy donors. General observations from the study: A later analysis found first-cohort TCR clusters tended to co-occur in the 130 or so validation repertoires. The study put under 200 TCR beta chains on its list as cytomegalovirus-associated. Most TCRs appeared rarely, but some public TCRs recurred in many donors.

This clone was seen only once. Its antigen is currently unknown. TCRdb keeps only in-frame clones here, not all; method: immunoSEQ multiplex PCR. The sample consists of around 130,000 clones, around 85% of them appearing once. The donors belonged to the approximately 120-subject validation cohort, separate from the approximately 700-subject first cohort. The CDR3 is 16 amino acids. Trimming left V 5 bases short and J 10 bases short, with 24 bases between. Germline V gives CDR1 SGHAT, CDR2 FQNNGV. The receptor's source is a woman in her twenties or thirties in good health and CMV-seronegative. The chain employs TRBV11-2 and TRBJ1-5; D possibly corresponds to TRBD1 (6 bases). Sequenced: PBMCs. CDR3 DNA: TGTGCCAGCAGCAGTATGGGTGGTGACAGGCCGCAACCCCAGCATTTT. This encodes CASSSMGGDRPQPQHF.